The T cell receptor beta chain under discussion was sequenced for a study of cytomegalovirus exposure and HLA in healthy donors. Separation from the roughly 670-subject first cohort characterized the roughly 130-subject validation cohort, to which the donors belonged. General study results and limits: Three of the chains that were CMV-associated were confirmed in vitro to be specific for CMV antigens. Rarity characterized most TCR sequences, yet some public TCRs appeared in many donors. Subsequent analysis showed first-cohort TCR clusters tending to co-occur in around 110 validation repertoires.

Measured with immunoSEQ multiplex PCR; TCRdb has only the in-frame clones, and not every one. Seen here are roughly 260,000 clones, roughly 89% observed once, and the top ten hold around 2.6%. Regarding this clone: Its antigen is as yet unknown.

The material sequenced was PBMCs. This TCR came from a man aged 18 to 35 in good health and CMV-seronegative.

This CDR3 reads CASSKDRGSDTQYF. The CDR3 coding sequence is TGTGCTAGCTCGAAGGACAGGGGGTCAGATACGCAGTATTTT. The V gene is TRBV7-7, the J gene TRBJ2-3; 10 bases are shared with TRBD1. From germline, CDR1 is SSHAT and CDR2 FNYEAQ (reference sequence). The length of the CDR3 is 14 residues.